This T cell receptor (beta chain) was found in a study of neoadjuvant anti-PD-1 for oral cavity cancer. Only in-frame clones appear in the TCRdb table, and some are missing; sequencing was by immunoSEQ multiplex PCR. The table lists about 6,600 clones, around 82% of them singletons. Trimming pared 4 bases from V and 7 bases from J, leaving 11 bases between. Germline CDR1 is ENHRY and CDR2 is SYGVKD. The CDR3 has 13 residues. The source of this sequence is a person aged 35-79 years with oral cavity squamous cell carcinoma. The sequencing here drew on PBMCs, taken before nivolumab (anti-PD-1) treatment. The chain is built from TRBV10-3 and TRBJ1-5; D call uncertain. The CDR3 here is CAISVQSNQPQHF. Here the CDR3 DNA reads TGTGCCATCAGTGTGCAATCGAACCAGCCCCAGCATTTT.